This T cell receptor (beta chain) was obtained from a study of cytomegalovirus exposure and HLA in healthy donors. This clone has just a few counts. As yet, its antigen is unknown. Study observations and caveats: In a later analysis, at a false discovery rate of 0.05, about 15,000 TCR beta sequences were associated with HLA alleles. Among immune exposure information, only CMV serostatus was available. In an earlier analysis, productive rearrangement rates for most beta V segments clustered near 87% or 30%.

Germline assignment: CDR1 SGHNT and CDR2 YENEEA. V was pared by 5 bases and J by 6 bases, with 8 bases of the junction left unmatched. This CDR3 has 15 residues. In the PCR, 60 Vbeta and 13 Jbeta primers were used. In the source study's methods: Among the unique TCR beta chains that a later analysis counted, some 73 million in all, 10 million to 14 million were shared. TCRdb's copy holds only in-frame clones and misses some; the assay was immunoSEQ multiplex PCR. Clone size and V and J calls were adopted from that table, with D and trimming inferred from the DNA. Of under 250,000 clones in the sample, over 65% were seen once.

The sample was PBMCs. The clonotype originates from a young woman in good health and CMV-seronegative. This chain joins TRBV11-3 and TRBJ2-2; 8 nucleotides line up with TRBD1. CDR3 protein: CASSPQGARSGELFF. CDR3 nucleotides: TGTGCCAGCAGCCCTCAGGGGGCTAGATCCGGGGAGCTGTTTTTT. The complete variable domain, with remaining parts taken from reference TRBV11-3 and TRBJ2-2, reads EAGVVQSPRYKIIEKKQPVAFWCNPISGHNTLYWYLQNLGQGPELLIRYENEEAVDDSQLPKDRFSAERLKGVDSTLKIQPAELGDSAVYLCASSPQGARSGELFFGEGSRLTVL.